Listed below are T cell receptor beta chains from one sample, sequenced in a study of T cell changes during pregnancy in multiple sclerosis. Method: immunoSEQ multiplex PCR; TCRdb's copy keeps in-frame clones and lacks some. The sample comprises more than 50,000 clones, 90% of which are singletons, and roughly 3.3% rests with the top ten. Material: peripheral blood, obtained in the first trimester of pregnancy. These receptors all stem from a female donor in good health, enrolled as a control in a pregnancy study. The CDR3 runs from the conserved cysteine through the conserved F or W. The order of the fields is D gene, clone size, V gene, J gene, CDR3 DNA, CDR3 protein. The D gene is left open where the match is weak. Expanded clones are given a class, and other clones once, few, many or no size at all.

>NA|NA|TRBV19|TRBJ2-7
TGTGCCAGTAGGGGCAGTCTATTCTACGAGCAGTACTTC
CASRGSLFYEQYF
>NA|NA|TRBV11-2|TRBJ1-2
TGTGCCAGCAGCTCCCCCTGGGGAGGGGGAGGGTACTATGGCTACACCTTC
CASSSPWGGGGYYGYTF
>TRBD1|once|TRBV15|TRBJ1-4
TGTGCCACCAGCAGAGATAGGACCCCGGACAGGGGAGAAGGAGAAAAACTGTTTTTT
CATSRDRTPDRGEGEKLFF
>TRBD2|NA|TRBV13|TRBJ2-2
TGTGCCAGCAGCCCCACGGGCGGGAGGGCCGGGAGGAACACCGGGGAGCTGTTTTTT
CASSPTGGRAGRNTGELFF
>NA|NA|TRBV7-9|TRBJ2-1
TGTGCCAGCAGCCGCGACAGGTACAATGAGCAGTTCTTC
CASSRDRYNEQFF
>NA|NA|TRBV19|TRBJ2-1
TGTGCCAGTAGTAAGAAGGGGGTATACAATGAGCAGTTCTTC
CASSKKGVYNEQFF
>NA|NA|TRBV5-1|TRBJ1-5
TGCGCCAGCAGCTTGGATTACACTAGCAATCAGCCCCAGCATTTT
CASSLDYTSNQPQHF
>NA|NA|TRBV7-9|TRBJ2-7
TGTGCCAGCAGCTTATCAGCCGGGATCGAGCAGTACTTC
CASSLSAGIEQYF
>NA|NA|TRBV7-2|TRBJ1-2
TGTGCCAGCAGCGCTAAGACAGACAGCCGTGTCTATGGCTACACCTTC
CASSAKTDSRVYGYTF
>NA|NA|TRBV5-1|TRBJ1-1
TGCGCCAGCAGCTCCGGGGTCCTGAACACTGAAGCTTTCTTT
CASSSGVLNTEAFF
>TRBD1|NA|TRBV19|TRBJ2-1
TGTGCCAGTAGCTCAGGGGGCAATGAGCAGTTCTTC
CASSSGGNEQFF
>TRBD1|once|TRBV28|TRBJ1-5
TGTGCCAGCAGTACCACAGGACAGGGATTTCAGCCCCAGCATTTT
CASSTTGQGFQPQHF
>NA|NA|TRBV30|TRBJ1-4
TGTGCCTGGAGTAAGGGGAGGGGGACCTTCGATGAAAAACTGTTTTTT
CAWSKGRGTFDEKLFF
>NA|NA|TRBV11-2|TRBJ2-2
TGTGCCAGCAGCTTAGAGGGCGCCGGGGAGCTGTTTTTT
CASSLEGAGELFF
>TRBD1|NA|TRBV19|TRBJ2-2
TGTGCCAGTAGAGTATACAGGGGTAACACCGGGGAGCTGTTTTTT
CASRVYRGNTGELFF
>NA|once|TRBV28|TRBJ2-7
TGTGCCAGCAGTTTCCTCTTGGGAGGGGGAACCTACGAGCAGTACTTC
CASSFLLGGGTYEQYF
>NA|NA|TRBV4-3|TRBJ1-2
TGCGCCAGCAGCCTTCGGTGTGGCTACACCTTC
CASSLRCGYTF
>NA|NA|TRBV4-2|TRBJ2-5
TGTGCCAGCAGCCAAGATCCTCCAGTGGCCCAGTACTTC
CASSQDPPVAQYF
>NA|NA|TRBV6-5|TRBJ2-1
TGTGCCAGCAGTACTCCGGGACTCACCAATGAGCAGTTCTTC
CASSTPGLTNEQFF
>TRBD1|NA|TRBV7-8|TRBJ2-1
TGTGCCAGCTGTAGGGGACAGAGCTCCTACAATGAGCAGTTCTTC
CASCRGQSSYNEQFF
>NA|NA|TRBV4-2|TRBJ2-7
TGTGCCAGCAGCCAAGAATGGAGTACCACCTACGAGCAGTACTTC
CASSQEWSTTYEQYF
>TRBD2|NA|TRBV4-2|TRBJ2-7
TGTGCCAGCAGCCAAGGTCTAAGCGGGGCACGGTCCTACGAGCAGTACTTC
CASSQGLSGARSYEQYF
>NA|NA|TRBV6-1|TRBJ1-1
TGTGCCAGCAGTGAATTCCCCCCAGTTACCCGGACAGAGAACACTGAAGCTTTCTTT
CASSEFPPVTRTENTEAFF
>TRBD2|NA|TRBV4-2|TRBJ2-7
TGTGCCAGCAGCCAAGATACGGGGGGGCCCTACGAGCAGTACTTC
CASSQDTGGPYEQYF
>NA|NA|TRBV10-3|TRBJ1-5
TGTGCCATCAGCGCCGATCACAGGGGCAATCAGCCCCAGCATTTT
CAISADHRGNQPQHF
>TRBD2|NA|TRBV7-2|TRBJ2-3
TGTGCCAGCAGCTTCCGACTAGCGGGAGACACAGATACGCAGTATTTT
CASSFRLAGDTDTQYF
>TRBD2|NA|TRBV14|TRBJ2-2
TGTGCCAGCAGCCCGGGACTAGCGGGATCTACGAACACCGGGGAGCTGTTTTTT
CASSPGLAGSTNTGELFF
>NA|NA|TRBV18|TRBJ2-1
TGTGCCAGCTCACCCGAGACAGGAGTCAATGAGCAGTTCTTC
CASSPETGVNEQFF
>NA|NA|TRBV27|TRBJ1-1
TGTGCCAGCAGTTTAGGAGGAGGGAACACTGAAGCTTTCTTT
CASSLGGGNTEAFF
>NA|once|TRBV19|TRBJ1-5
TGTGCCAGTAGTCCTGACAGACGCAGACCAGATCAGCCCCAGCATTTT
CASSPDRRRPDQPQHF
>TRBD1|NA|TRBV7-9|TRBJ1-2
TGTGCCACCGGGGAGACAGGGGGCAACTATGGCTACACCTTC
CATGETGGNYGYTF
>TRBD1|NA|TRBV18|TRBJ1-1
TGTGCCAGCTCACCGGGACAGGTTATGAACACTGAAGCTTTCTTT
CASSPGQVMNTEAFF
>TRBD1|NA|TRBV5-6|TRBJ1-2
TGTGCCAGCAGCTTGCTGGACAGGGATAACTATGGCTACACCTTC
CASSLLDRDNYGYTF
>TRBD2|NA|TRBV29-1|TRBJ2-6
TGCAGCGTGGACCCGGGGACTAGCGGGACGAGAGCTGGGGCCAACGTCCTGACTTTC
CSVDPGTSGTRAGANVLTF
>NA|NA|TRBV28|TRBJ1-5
TGTGCCAGCAGTTTACAGGGCCAGCCCCAGCATTTT
CASSLQGQPQHF
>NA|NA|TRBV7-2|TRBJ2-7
TGTGCCAGCAGCTCCTGGGACTCGTACGAGCAGTACTTC
CASSSWDSYEQYF
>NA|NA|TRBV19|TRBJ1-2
TGTGCCAGTAGTATGGACACTAACTATGGCTACACCTTC
CASSMDTNYGYTF
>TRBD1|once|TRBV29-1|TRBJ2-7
TGCAGCGCCGTGACAGGGGGGTACGAGCAGTACTTC
CSAVTGGYEQYF
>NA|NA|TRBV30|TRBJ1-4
TGTGCCTGGAGTGTACGGTCCCCGCGGGCGGGTGAAAAACTGTTTTTT
CAWSVRSPRAGEKLFF
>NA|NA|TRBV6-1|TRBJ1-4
TGTGCCACGTTCCCCGGACAGCCCGAAAAACTGTTTTTT
CATFPGQPEKLFF
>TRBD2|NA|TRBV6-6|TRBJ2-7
TGTGCCAGCAGTTACGGACTAGGTCCCTACGAGCAGTACTTC
CASSYGLGPYEQYF